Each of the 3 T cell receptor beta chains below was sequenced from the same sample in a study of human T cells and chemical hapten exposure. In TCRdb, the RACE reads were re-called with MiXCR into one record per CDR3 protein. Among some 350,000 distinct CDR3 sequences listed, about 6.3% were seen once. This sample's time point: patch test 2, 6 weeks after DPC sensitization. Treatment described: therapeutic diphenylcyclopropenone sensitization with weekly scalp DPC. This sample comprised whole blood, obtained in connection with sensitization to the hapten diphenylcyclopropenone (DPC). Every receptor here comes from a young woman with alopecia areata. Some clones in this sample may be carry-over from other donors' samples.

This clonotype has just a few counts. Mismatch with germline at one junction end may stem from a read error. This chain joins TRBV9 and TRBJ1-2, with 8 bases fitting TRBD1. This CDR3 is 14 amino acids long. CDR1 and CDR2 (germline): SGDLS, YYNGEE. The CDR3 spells CASSVAAGGYSYTF. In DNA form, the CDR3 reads TGTGCCAGCAGCGTAGCGGCAGGGGGCTATAGCTACACCTTC.

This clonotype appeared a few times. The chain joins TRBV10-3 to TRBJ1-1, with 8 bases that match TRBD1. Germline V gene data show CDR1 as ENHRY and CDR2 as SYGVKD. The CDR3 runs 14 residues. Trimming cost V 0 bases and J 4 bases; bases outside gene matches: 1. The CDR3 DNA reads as TGTGCCATCAGTGAGTCTGGGACAGGCACTGAAGCTTTCTTT. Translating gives CAISESGTGTEAFF.

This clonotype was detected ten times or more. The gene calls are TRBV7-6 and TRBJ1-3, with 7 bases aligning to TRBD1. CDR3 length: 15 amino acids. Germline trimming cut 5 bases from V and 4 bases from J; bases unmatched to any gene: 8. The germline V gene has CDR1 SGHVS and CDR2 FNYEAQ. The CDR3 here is CASSLGTASGNTIYF. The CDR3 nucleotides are TGTGCCAGCAGCCTGGGGACAGCCTCCGGAAACACCATATATTTT.